This T cell receptor beta chain was profiled in a study of CD8+CD57+ T cells in acquired aplastic anemia. V shed 4 bases, J shed 5 bases, and the junction held 14 bases outside the gene matches. Looked up from germline, CDR1 is LGHNA and CDR2 is YSLEER. The CDR3 covers 17 residues. The authors sequenced patients whose flow cytometry had shown CD8+CD57+ cell expansion. Using genomic DNA as the template, TCR beta VDJ and CDR3 profiling was carried out. TCRdb reprocessed the reads via MiXCR and lists one record per CDR3 protein. The data contain 250,000 or so distinct CDR3 sequences, 40% to 50% of them singletons.

The clonotype was recovered from a human donor with aplastic anemia. The sequenced sample was sorted CD4+, CD8+, or CD8+CD57+ T cells (not recorded which) from PBMCs. V usage is TRBV4-3 and J usage is TRBJ1-2; 9 bases line up with TRBD1. The CDR3 DNA reads TGCGCCAGCAGCCGCATGACGGGACAGGGTTTCAGATATGGCTACACCTTC. This encodes CASSRMTGQGFRYGYTF.